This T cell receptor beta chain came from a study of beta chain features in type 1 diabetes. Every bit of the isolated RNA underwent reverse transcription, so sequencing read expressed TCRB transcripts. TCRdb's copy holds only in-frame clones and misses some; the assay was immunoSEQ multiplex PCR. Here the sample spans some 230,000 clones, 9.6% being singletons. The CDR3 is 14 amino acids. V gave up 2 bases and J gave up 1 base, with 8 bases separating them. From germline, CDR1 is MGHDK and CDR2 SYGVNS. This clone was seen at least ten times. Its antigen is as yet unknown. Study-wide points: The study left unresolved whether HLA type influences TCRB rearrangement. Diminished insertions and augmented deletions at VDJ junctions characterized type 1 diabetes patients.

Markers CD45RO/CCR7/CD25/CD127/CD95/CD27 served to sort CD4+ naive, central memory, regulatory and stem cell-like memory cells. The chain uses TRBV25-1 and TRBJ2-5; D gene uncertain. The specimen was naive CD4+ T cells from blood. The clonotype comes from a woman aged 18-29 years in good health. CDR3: CASSENRVQETQYF. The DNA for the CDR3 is TGTGCCAGCAGTGAAAACCGGGTCCAAGAGACCCAGTACTTC.